The T cell receptor (beta chain) described here comes from a study of T cells after yellow fever vaccination. TCRdb analysed the 5' RACE reads with MiXCR anew, one entry per CDR3 protein. The sample lists roughly 330,000 distinct CDR3 sequences, about 6.9% occurring once. Whole-study results and caveats: Sorted repertoires could include abundant contaminating clonotypes from bulk cells. A large majority of primary-vaccination clones showed up again after the booster (roughly 96% CD4, approximately 90% CD8).

This clonotype was picked up many times. Its cognate antigen is unknown. CDR3 size: 14 residues. The V gene end was trimmed by 7 bases and the J gene end by 5 bases; junction bases not matched to a gene: 6. Germline CDR1 SGHTA, CDR2 FQGNSA. The TCR was taken from a man between 18 and 35 years old who received the YFV17D yellow fever vaccine. The V and J genes are TRBV7-2 and TRBJ2-4, with 9 nucleotides matching TRBD1. Sequencing was performed on PBMCs, taken roughly 46 days after the first yellow fever vaccination. The CDR3 protein is CASNPGQGQNIQYF. For the CDR3, the DNA is TGTGCCAGCAATCCGGGACAGGGACAAAACATTCAGTACTTC.